This TCR beta chain is drawn from a study of Ad26.COV2.S vaccination and SARS-CoV-2 variants. In the study overall: Ad26.COV2.S given intramuscularly, once or twice 56 days apart. Findings and caveats of the study: Possible underestimation of total T cell responses by the TCR breadth and depth analyses was noted.

The treatment is: 15 to 20 received Ad26.COV2.S at low or high dose, single or two shots; about five received placebo; per-sample allocation not given. Sampling occurred on day 63 after the first vaccine or placebo injection. This Boston cohort included adults aged 18-55 years. Its platform was an Ad26 vector, and its expressed antigen was Wuhan-strain SARS-CoV-2 spike. With regard to this clone: Its specificity is unknown.

Trimming pared 10 bases from V and 1 base from J, leaving 14 bases between. The CDR3 spans 13 residues. Germline V gene data show CDR1 as SNHLY and CDR2 as FYNNEI. Only in-frame clones appear in the TCRdb table, and some are missing; sequencing was by immunoSEQ multiplex PCR. Seen here are 440,000 or so clones, roughly 87% observed once, and the top ten hold approximately 4.3%. This specimen consisted of peripheral blood, obtained in a trial of Ad26.COV2.S vaccine versus placebo. The sequence derives from a person between 18 and 59 years old who received the Ad26.COV2.S COVID-19 vaccine or a placebo. The genes are TRBV2 and TRBJ2-7; weak D call: TRBD1 (6 bases). CDR3 in DNA: TGTGCCACCGGCCGGGACATTTCCTACGAGCAGTACTTC. Its protein is CATGRDISYEQYF.